This TCR beta chain was retrieved from a study of blood T cell repertoires in COVID-19 (dated by TCRdb to about 2020). With respect to the entire study: Collaborator samples came from the United States, Italy and Spain and covered acute and convalescent phases of COVID-19. The material from the prospective study consisted of cDNA or gDNA derived from T cells, B-cell-depleted T cells, or PBMCs. Subjects who had been exposed to COVID-19, were actively infected with it, or had recovered from it provided the deeply sampled blood TCRbeta repertoires that made up the dataset. The repertoires were released in a freely available public database intended as a resource for research on the immune response to SARS-CoV-2. The samples were drawn from the first 160 participants of the ongoing ImmuneRACE study and from under 1,500 subjects provided by 6 global collaborators. Nearly every sample came with metadata listing a de-identified subject ID, COVID-19 status, age in years and sex. Where HLA class I and class II types were available, the types were taken from metadata supplied by the sample provider, not from assay-based typing.

Study-wide conclusions, independent of this receptor: Clinical and demographic metadata were provided uncurated, with the amount varying by source and participant.

Samples from volunteer blood donors who had recovered from COVID-19 were contributed by a second Seattle source. Collaborating institutions collected whole blood in K2EDTA tubes following their own protocols. Collaborator samples were shipped for TCRbeta analysis as frozen whole blood, isolated PBMCs, or DNA extracted from either sample type. Counted from cysteine to phenylalanine, this CDR3 has 13 amino acids. This entry keeps only the CDR3 DNA: 39 bases, framed from base 1. CDR1 MNHNS and CDR2 SASEGT were looked up in the germline V gene. The V and J ends are trimmed by 2 bases and 4 bases, leaving 6 bases between them. The immunoSEQ Assay, a bias-controlled multiplex PCR, was used to amplify TCRbeta CDR3 regions from genomic DNA. The paper's data handling went like this. The number of nucleated cells in each sample was estimated from the amplification of reference gene primers within the assay. To quantify the absolute abundance of each unique TCRbeta CDR3 rearrangement, sequence reads were collapsed and filtered. Productive Simpson clonality was computed per sample as the square root of Simpson's diversity index over productive rearrangements. TCRdb carries this immuneACCESS record with in-frame sequences only. Its versions omit some clonotypes, under half of them owing to an unresolved V gene in the studies checked, with the rest unexplained. V and J calls and clone size are those listed in that table; D and trimming were worked out from the DNA. Within this sample are 240,000 or so clones, with under 85% of them counted one time only. The top ten constitute 1.5% to 2% of the sample.

In regard to this clone: Its antigen has not been determined. Base quality data are lacking; no much larger clone is found one base away.

The sequence came from a man aged 25 to 40 who had recovered from COVID-19. Sequences were obtained from peripheral blood. In this chain, TRBV6-1 is recombined with TRBJ2-1, with no reliable assignment of the D segment. The base sequence is TGTGCCAGCAGTGAAATACAGTACAATGAGCAGTTCTTC. Its translation reads: CASSEIQYNEQFF.